These 30 T cell receptor beta chains came from one sample sequenced in a study of OX40 agonist ivuxolimab in advanced cancers. Sequencing was performed with immunoSEQ multiplex PCR; in TCRdb, only in-frame clones are kept and a portion is missing. The sample has over 85,000 clones, 87% seen once. The sample was CD4+ or CD8+ T cells sorted from blood, taken in a trial of the OX40 agonist ivuxolimab. All receptors come from an adult with an advanced solid tumor such as melanoma, head and neck, liver or kidney cancer.

The chain has TRBV6-5 and TRBJ2-5, with 9 nucleotides matching TRBD1. V shed 6 bases, J shed 6 bases, and the junction held 11 bases outside the gene matches. CDR1 is MNHEY and CDR2 is SVGAGI in the germline V gene. The CDR3 is made up of 15 amino acids. Here the CDR3 reads CASRSSGQGIQTQYF. The DNA of the CDR3 is TGTGCCAGCAGATCTTCGGGACAGGGAATTCAGACCCAGTACTTC.

This chain joins TRBV5-4 and TRBJ2-7, with 9 bases identical to TRBD1. The junction had 2 bases not matched to a gene; V was cut back by 0 bases and J by 1 base. This CDR3 is built from 15 residues. The germline CDR1 and CDR2 sequences are SGHNT and YYREEE (reference sequence). The CDR3 bases are TGTGCCAGCAGCTTGGGGGGACAGGGATCCTACGAGCAGTACTTC. Its translation: CASSLGGQGSYEQYF.

The chain couples TRBV7-9 to TRBJ1-1; D gene uncertain. Trimming stripped 6 bases from V and 1 base from J, with 12 bases between. Germline loops: CDR1 SEHNR, CDR2 FQNEAQ (reference sequence). The CDR3 loop spans 14 amino acids. The CDR3, as DNA: TGTGCCAGCAGTATATTCGATGCGAACACTGAAGCTTTCTTT. This gives the protein CASSIFDANTEAFF.

This rearrangement joins TRBV5-5 to TRBJ2-3; the match to TRBD1 covers 9 bases. The CDR3 extends over 15 amino acids. Per germline, CDR1 SGHKS and CDR2 YYEKEE (reference sequence). Losses at the gene ends were 4 bases for V and 1 base for J; bases not matched to a gene: 4. CDR3 DNA: TGTGCCAGCAGCCCGTGGACAGGGGGCACAGATACGCAGTATTTT. This encodes CASSPWTGGTDTQYF. Full variable domain (missing parts from reference TRBV5-5 and TRBJ2-3): DAGVTQSPTHLIKTRGQQVTLRCSPISGHKSVSWYQQVLGQGPQFIFQYYEKEERGRGNFPDRFSARQFPNYSSELNVNALLLGDSALYLCASSPWTGGTDTQYFGPGTRLTVL.

The chain joins TRBV7-6 to TRBJ2-3; D gene ambiguous. V was pared by 1 base and J by 4 bases, with 6 bases between. The CDR3 is made up of 13 amino acids. Germline CDR1 reads SGHVS; CDR2 reads FNYEAQ. The CDR3 is CASSLDEADTQYF. The DNA of the CDR3 is TGTGCCAGCAGCTTAGATGAGGCAGATACGCAGTATTTT.

The chain couples TRBV11-3 to TRBJ2-1; D is possibly TRBD1 (5 bases). This CDR3 region has 15 residues. Germline V lookup: CDR1 SGHNT, CDR2 YENEEA. The V gene lost 5 bases and the J gene lost 1 base, with 12 bases spanning the gap. Here the CDR3 DNA reads TGTGCCAGCAGCCCTCGCAGGGCGTCCTACAATGAGCAGTTCTTC. It specifies CASSPRRASYNEQFF.

This chain links TRBV7-9 with TRBJ1-3; D call uncertain. The germline V gene has CDR1 SEHNR and CDR2 FQNEAQ (reference sequence). The CDR3 runs 13 residues. Trimming shortened V by 5 bases and J by 2 bases, and 7 bases separated the two germline ends. CDR3 nucleotides: TGTGCCAGCAGCGTCAAAGCTGGAAACACCATATATTTT. Translated: CASSVKAGNTIYF.

The V gene is TRBV7-2, the J gene TRBJ1-1; no definite D call. The V and J ends lost 5 bases and 0 bases respectively, with 22 bases between them. The germline gives CDR1 SGHTA, CDR2 FQGNSA. The CDR3 extends over 18 amino acids. The CDR3 region has the DNA TGTGCCAGCAGCGCAACCCGAGGTACCCCCCTTATGAACACTGAAGCTTTCTTT. It encodes CASSATRGTPLMNTEAFF.

This chain connects TRBV6-1 to TRBJ1-5; D is unclear. Trimming pared 7 bases from V and 7 bases from J, leaving 17 bases between. The CDR3 has 14 amino acids. Germline CDR1 MNHNS, CDR2 SASEGT. CDR3 nucleotides: TGTGCCAGCACGAGGGAGGCTGAGATCCAGCCCCAGCATTTT. Translation gives CASTREAEIQPQHF.

This chain's CDR3 is CASSRPGQIYEQYF. DNA of the CDR3: TGTGCCAGTAGTCGGCCGGGACAGATCTACGAGCAGTACTTC. This sequence joins TRBV19 and TRBJ2-7; 7 bases line up with TRBD1. Germline V gives CDR1 LNHDA, CDR2 SQIVND (reference sequence). J gave up 3 bases and V 5 bases, and 7 bases lay outside the gene matches. The length of the CDR3 is 14 residues.

This chain connects TRBV23-1 to TRBJ1-4; a weak D match, TRBD1 (5 bases). TRBV23-1 is known as an ORF, though its function is uncertain. V was cut by 4 bases and J by 2 bases, with 20 bases left in between. The CDR3 has 18 amino acids. The CDR3: CASSPMIQRGPTNEKLFF. The CDR3 DNA sequence: TGCGCCAGCAGTCCAATGATACAGAGGGGTCCGACTAATGAAAAACTGTTTTTT.

The gene calls are TRBV6-1 and TRBJ1-4; 7 positions match TRBD1. Per the germline V gene, CDR1 is MNHNS and CDR2 is SASEGT. This CDR3 spans 15 amino acids. The J segment lost 4 bases and the V segment lost 1 base, leaving 3 bases of the junction unmatched. The CDR3 here is CASSEVRDSNEKLFF. The CDR3 DNA reads TGTGCCAGCAGTGAAGTCCGGGACAGTAATGAAAAACTGTTTTTT.

V usage is TRBV19 and J usage is TRBJ1-4, with 7 bases fitting TRBD1. CDR3 size: 15 residues. Losses at the gene ends were 5 bases for V and 5 bases for J; bases not matched to a gene: 8. CDR1 is LNHDA, CDR2 SQIVND, per germline (reference sequence). This chain's CDR3 is CASSLPGTVNEKLFF. The CDR3 coding sequence is TGTGCCAGTAGTTTGCCCGGGACAGTAAATGAAAAACTGTTTTTT.

CDR3 sequence reads: CASSLGTGFIGANSPLHF. CDR3 DNA: TGTGCCAGCAGCTTAGGGACAGGGTTTATAGGGGCTAATTCACCCCTCCACTTT. This chain joins TRBV7-9 and TRBJ1-6; 8 bases are shared with TRBD1. Germline lookup yields CDR1 SEHNR and CDR2 FQNEAQ (reference sequence). J was trimmed by 6 bases and V by 1 base; bases with no gene match: 11. This CDR3 has 18 amino acids.

This chain uses TRBV5-4 with TRBJ1-2; 9 bases align to TRBD1. The CDR3 runs to 16 residues. V lost 3 bases to trimming and J lost 2 bases; unmatched junction nucleotides: 8. Germline CDR1 is SGHNT and CDR2 is YYREEE (reference sequence). CDR3 sequence: CASSSPGQGDNYGYTF. The DNA for the CDR3 is TGTGCCAGCAGCTCCCCGGGACAGGGTGACAACTATGGCTACACCTTC.

This clone showed up just a few times. The V and J genes are TRBV6-5 and TRBJ1-1; unclear D gene. The CDR3 consists of 15 residues. Per germline, CDR1 MNHEY and CDR2 SVGAGI. Trimming removed 3 bases at V and 0 bases at J, with 11 bases between. CDR3 sequence reads: CASSYLSRVNTEAFF. CDR3 DNA sequence: TGTGCCAGCAGTTATCTGTCAAGGGTGAACACTGAAGCTTTCTTT.

The chain links TRBV28 to TRBJ2-7; D might be TRBD2 (6 bases). Germline values: CDR1 MDHEN, CDR2 SYDVKM. The CDR3 length is 10 residues. V lost 5 bases to trimming and J lost 9 bases, with 8 bases between them. CDR3 amino acids: CASSAEGQYF. The CDR3 DNA follows: TGTGCCAGCAGTGCGGAGGGGCAGTACTTC.

The chain combines TRBV25-1 with TRBJ2-7; 8 bases match TRBD2. There are 15 residues in the CDR3. With V trimmed by 2 bases and J by 6 bases, 9 bases remained unmatched. Looked up from germline, CDR1 is MGHDK and CDR2 is SYGVNS. The CDR3 region has the DNA TGTGCCAGCAGTGAAGCCCGCGGGGGGCTGTCCGAGCAGTACTTC. Translated, it gives CASSEARGGLSEQYF.

This clone has only one observation. The gene calls are TRBV9 and TRBJ2-3, with no clear D. The V gene's germline CDR1 is SGDLS and CDR2 YYNGEE. The V gene lost 4 bases and the J gene lost 5 bases, with 14 bases spanning the gap. The CDR3 has 14 residues. The CDR3 region is CASSSRSFGDTQYF. The CDR3 coding sequence is TGTGCCAGCAGCTCACGGAGTTTCGGAGATACGCAGTATTTT. The full variable domain, its missing parts supplied by reference TRBV9 and TRBJ2-3, is DSGVTQTPKHLITATGQRVTLRCSPRSGDLSVYWYQQSLDQGLQFLIQYYNGEERAKGNILERFSAQQFPDLHSELNLSSLELGDSALYFCASSSRSFGDTQYFGPGTRLTVL.

This chain uses TRBV15 with TRBJ1-5, with D maybe TRBD1 (5 bases). Trimming took off 2 bases at V and 5 bases at J, with 13 bases between the two ends. Germline V lookup: CDR1 LNHNV, CDR2 YYDKDF (reference sequence). CDR3 length: 15 amino acids. This chain's CDR3 is CATSRIKGSDQPQHF. CDR3 nucleotides: TGTGCCACCAGCAGAATTAAGGGGTCCGATCAGCCCCAGCATTTT.

This clone has a single count. The rearrangement links TRBV6-6 to TRBJ1-2; D possibly corresponds to TRBD1 (6 bases). Germline CDR1 and CDR2: MNHNY and SVGAGI (reference sequence). The V gene lost 8 bases and the J gene lost 3 bases, with 13 bases spanning the gap. CDR3 size: 13 residues. The CDR3 is CASGAGGDYGYTF. The CDR3 bases are TGTGCCAGCGGGGCCGGGGGCGACTATGGCTACACCTTC.

The gene calls are TRBV15 and TRBJ2-6, with a weak D call TRBD1 (6 bases). Trimming took 6 bases from V and 1 from J, leaving 16 bases between them. The length of the CDR3 is 17 residues. Per the germline V gene, CDR1 is LNHNV and CDR2 is YYDKDF (reference sequence). CDR3 coding DNA: TGTGCCACCAGTCACAGGGCAGTTTGGTCTGGGGCCAACGTCCTGACTTTC. It specifies CATSHRAVWSGANVLTF.

The J gene is TRBJ2-7, the V gene TRBV6-5, with D unresolved. In germline, CDR1 is MNHEY, CDR2 SVGAGI. CDR3 size: 14 residues. The ends were cut back, 0 bases at V and 0 bases at J, with 6 bases in the middle. The CDR3 protein is CASSYSRDSYEQYF. DNA for the CDR3: TGTGCCAGCAGTTACTCCCGAGACTCCTACGAGCAGTACTTC.

J is TRBJ2-5 and V is TRBV14, with D possibly TRBD2 on 6 matching bases. The V gene's germline CDR1 is SGHDN and CDR2 FVKESK. The CDR3 has 13 amino acids. The V gene lost 2 bases and the J gene lost 3 bases, with 7 bases spanning the gap. In nucleotides, the CDR3 is TGTGCCAGCAGCCAATGGGGGGAAGAGACCCAGTACTTC. This codes for CASSQWGEETQYF. The full variable domain, completed using reference TRBV14 and TRBJ2-5, is EAGVTQFPSHSVIEKGQTVTLRCDPISGHDNLYWYRRVMGKEIKFLLHFVKESKQDESGMPNNRFLAERTGGTYSTLKVQPAELEDSGVYFCASSQWGEETQYFGPGTRLLVL.

The chain links TRBV5-6 to TRBJ2-5, with D unclear. Per germline, CDR1 SGHDT and CDR2 YYEEEE. The CDR3 totals 13 residues. The ends were cut back, 4 bases at V and 3 bases at J, with 10 bases in the middle. CDR3 DNA sequence: TGTGCCAGCAGCCCGGAGTCCGAAGAGACCCAGTACTTC. It yields the protein CASSPESEETQYF.

This clone is medium-sized within its sample. The gene calls are TRBV25-1 and TRBJ1-5; no reliable D call. Per germline, CDR1 MGHDK and CDR2 SYGVNS. Trimming removed 4 bases from V and 5 bases from J, with 12 bases in between. There are 14 residues in the CDR3. The CDR3 protein is CASSVGSYDQPQHF. The CDR3 DNA sequence: TGTGCCAGCAGTGTGGGCAGTTATGATCAGCCCCAGCATTTT. The variable domain in full, completed from reference TRBV25-1 and TRBJ1-5, reads EADIYQTPRYLVIGTGKKITLECSQTMGHDKMYWYQQDPGMELHLIHYSYGVNSTEKGDLSSESTVSRIRTEHFPLTLESARPSHTSQYLCASSVGSYDQPQHFGDGTRLSIL.

V and J are TRBV4-2 and TRBJ2-7; perhaps TRBD2 as D (7 bases). Trimming took off 2 bases at V and 2 bases at J, with 16 bases between the two ends. Germline V gene lookup returns CDR1 LGHNA and CDR2 YNFKEQ. The length of the CDR3 is 16 residues. The chain's CDR3 is CASSQRSGGGPYEQYF. CDR3 DNA: TGTGCCAGCAGCCAAAGGAGTGGCGGGGGCCCCTACGAGCAGTACTTC.

The rearrangement joins TRBV2 to TRBJ2-1; a weak D match, TRBD1 (6 bases). CDR1 and CDR2 from the germline V gene are SNHLY and FYNNEI. This CDR3 has 16 amino acids. V shed 7 bases and J shed 2 bases, with 18 bases lying between them. This CDR3 reads CASIQVGAIPYNEQFF. CDR3 bases: TGTGCCAGCATTCAAGTGGGGGCTATCCCCTACAATGAGCAGTTCTTC.

The rearrangement links TRBV28 to TRBJ1-2; D is unclear. Trimming left V 6 bases short and J 5 bases short, with 22 bases between. Germline CDR1 and CDR2: MDHEN and SYDVKM. There are 16 residues in the CDR3. CDR3 in amino acids: CASSSPGGGRIYGYTF. The CDR3 DNA reads as TGTGCCAGCAGCTCCCCCGGAGGTGGAAGAATTTATGGCTACACCTTC.

The chain couples TRBV7-2 to TRBJ2-2; tentatively, D is TRBD1 (7 bases). Germline loops: CDR1 SGHTA, CDR2 FQGNSA. Trimming shortened V by 3 bases and J by 1 base, and 12 bases separated the two germline ends. This CDR3 contains 16 residues. Here the CDR3 DNA reads TGTGCCAGCAGCTTCAGGGGGGCTCAGAACACCGGGGAGCTGTTTTTT. Translating gives CASSFRGAQNTGELFF.